What follows are 5 T cell receptor beta chains derived from one specimen sequenced in a study of metastatic and nonmetastatic thyroid tumors. None of the patients had undergone any treatment ahead of thyroid surgery. With MiXCR, TCRdb called clones anew from the PCR reads. The data show some 27,000 clones, 3.5% to 4% seen once. The sequenced sample was blood. Receptors originate from a male donor with papillary thyroid cancer or a benign thyroid nodule (not recorded which). Some clones in this sample may be carry-over from other donors' samples.

This clone is medium-sized in the sample. Other DNA sequences in the same sample also yield this CDR3. The chain recombines TRBV24-1 with TRBJ2-7; TRBD1 or TRBD2 may be the D gene (6 bases each). V lost 3 bases and J lost 3, with 8 bases in between. In germline, CDR1 is KGHDR, CDR2 SFDVKD. This CDR3 has 13 residues. CDR3 DNA sequence: TGTGCCACCAGTGATGGAGGGGGCTACGAGCAGTACTTC. This encodes CATSDGGGYEQYF.

This clone has a handful of counts. The CDR3 loop reads CASSLPVGTGYNSPLHF. The CDR3 coding sequence is TGTGCCAGCAGTCTCCCAGTGGGGACAGGTTATAATTCACCCCTCCACTTT. This rearrangement joins TRBV28 to TRBJ1-6; 8 bases fit TRBD1. Germline V lookup: CDR1 MDHEN, CDR2 SYDVKM. Losses at the gene ends were 5 bases for V and 4 bases for J; bases not matched to a gene: 10. The CDR3 extends over 17 amino acids.

In this sample, this clone turned up a few times. Other DNA sequences in this sample translate to the same CDR3. The chain couples TRBV24-1 to TRBJ2-7; the D is unclear. The V end lost 1 base, the J end lost 4 bases, and 7 bases lay between the germline ends. In germline, CDR1 is KGHDR, CDR2 SFDVKD. The length of the CDR3 is 13 residues. The CDR3 sequence: CATSDFARYEQYF. The CDR3, as DNA: TGTGCCACCAGTGATTTTGCCAGATACGAGCAGTACTTC.

This CDR3 is CASSLWGQFNEQFF. The CDR3 DNA reads TGTGCCAGCAGTTTATGGGGACAGTTCAATGAGCAGTTCTTC. The chain combines TRBV12-3 or TRBV12-4 with TRBJ2-1; 7 bases align to TRBD1. The trim removed 2 bases at V and 6 bases at J, leaving 4 bases unmatched. The CDR3 loop spans 14 amino acids.

By share, this clone counts as medium-sized (0.01 to 0.1%). The chain uses TRBV6-2 or TRBV6-3 and TRBJ1-1; 7 bases are shared with TRBD1. The CDR3 length is 14 residues. V shed 2 bases and J 5 bases; nucleotides not matched to a gene: 5. Germline V gives CDR1 MNHEY, CDR2 SVGEGT. Written as DNA, the CDR3 is TGTGCCAGCAGTTACCCATACAGGGGAACTGAAGCTTTCTTT. It encodes CASSYPYRGTEAFF.